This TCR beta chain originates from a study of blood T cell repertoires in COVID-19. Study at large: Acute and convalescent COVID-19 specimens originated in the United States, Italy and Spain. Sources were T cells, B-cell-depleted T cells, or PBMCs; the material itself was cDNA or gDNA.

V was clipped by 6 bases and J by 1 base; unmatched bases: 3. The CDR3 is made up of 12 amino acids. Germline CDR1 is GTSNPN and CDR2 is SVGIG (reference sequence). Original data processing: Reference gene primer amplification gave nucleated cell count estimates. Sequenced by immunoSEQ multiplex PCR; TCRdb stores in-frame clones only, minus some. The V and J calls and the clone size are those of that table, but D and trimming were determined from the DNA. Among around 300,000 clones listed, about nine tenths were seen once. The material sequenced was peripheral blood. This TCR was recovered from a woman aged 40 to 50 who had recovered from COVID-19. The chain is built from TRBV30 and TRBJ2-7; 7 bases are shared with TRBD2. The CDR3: CACGLVSYEQYF. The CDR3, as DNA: TGTGCCTGTGGACTAGTTTCCTACGAGCAGTACTTC.